The 31 T cell receptor beta chains presented below share a single source sample, sequenced in a study of beta chain features in type 1 diabetes. Study-wide points: Type 1 diabetes patients showed a moderate but significant shortening of TCRB CDR3s in all four CD4+ subsets.

Antigens for these TCRs are unknown. TCRB transcripts that were expressed got sequenced, as all of the isolated RNA had been reverse transcribed. Assay used: immunoSEQ multiplex PCR; TCRdb lists only in-frame clones, some missing. The sample includes 600,000 to 700,000 clones, around an eighth of them seen just once. The specimen sequenced was naive CD4+ T cells from blood. The receptors here all came from a man in his thirties or forties with type 1 diabetes.

This clone has only a few counts. Other DNA sequences from this sample encode an identical CDR3 as well. This chain links TRBV9 with TRBJ2-7, with 8 bases identical to TRBD1. The junction had 2 bases not matched to a gene; V was cut back by 0 bases and J by 3 bases. Germline lookup yields CDR1 SGDLS and CDR2 YYNGEE. The CDR3 contains 14 residues. The CDR3 nucleotides are TGTGCCAGCAGCGTAGGGACAGGGAACTACGAGCAGTACTTC. Amino acid sequence: CASSVGTGNYEQYF.

This clone was observed a few times. The rearrangement uses TRBV6-6 and TRBJ2-3, with 12 bases lining up with TRBD2. CDR3 length: 16 amino acids. Germline V gene lookup returns CDR1 MNHNY and CDR2 SVGAGI (reference sequence). J was trimmed by 4 bases and V by 0 bases; bases with no gene match: 2. The CDR3 sequence is CASSYSTSGGPDTQYF. Written as DNA, the CDR3 is TGTGCCAGCAGTTACTCGACTAGCGGGGGCCCAGATACGCAGTATTTT.

The table lists this clone with a few counts. The V call is TRBV30, the J call TRBJ1-2; perhaps TRBD1 as D (5 bases). The CDR3 covers 13 residues. V was clipped by 0 bases and J by 3 bases, with 8 bases between them. The germline V gene has CDR1 GTSNPN and CDR2 SVGIG (reference sequence). The CDR3 loop is CAWSVRGYYGYTF. Here the CDR3 DNA reads TGTGCCTGGAGTGTAAGGGGATACTATGGCTACACCTTC.

A few counts support this clone. This chain links TRBV11-2 with TRBJ2-1, with 7 bases that match TRBD2. J lost 2 bases, V lost 4 bases, and 5 bases had no gene match. Per the germline V gene, CDR1 is SGHAT and CDR2 is FQNNGV. CDR3 size: 15 residues. This chain's CDR3 is CASSWSGAAYNEQFF. The CDR3 bases are TGTGCCAGCAGCTGGAGCGGGGCCGCCTACAATGAGCAGTTCTTC.

This clone was detected ten times or more. J is TRBJ2-7 and V is TRBV30; 8 positions match TRBD1. CDR1 and CDR2 from the germline V gene are GTSNPN and SVGIG (reference sequence). The ends lost 3 bases at V and 6 bases at J; junction bases unmatched: 4. The CDR3 is 12 residues long. In nucleotides, the CDR3 is TGTGCCTGGAGAAAGGACAGGGCCGAGCAGTACTTC. Residues: CAWRKDRAEQYF.

This clone turned up a few times. V is TRBV4-3 and J is TRBJ2-7; D may match TRBD1 or TRBD2 (6 bases each). The germline gives CDR1 LGHNA, CDR2 YSLEER. This CDR3 spans 15 amino acids. V dropped 1 base and J dropped 2 bases, with 12 bases sitting between them. This CDR3 is CASSQGERGAYEQYF. In nucleotides, the CDR3 is TGCGCCAGCAGCCAAGGGGAGAGGGGGGCCTACGAGCAGTACTTC.

The chain has TRBV9 and TRBJ2-3; TRBD2 aligns across 14 bases. Per germline, CDR1 SGDLS and CDR2 YYNGEE. The V and J ends lost 3 bases and 9 bases, in that order; junction bases with no gene match: 9. The CDR3 loop spans 16 amino acids. The CDR3 nucleotides read TGTGCCAGCAGCGCTCCTGGGACTAGCGGGGGCCAAACGCAGTATTTT. Its translation is CASSAPGTSGGQTQYF. The full variable domain, in which reference TRBV9 and TRBJ2-3 provide the parts outside the CDR3, is DSGVTQTPKHLITATGQRVTLRCSPRSGDLSVYWYQQSLDQGLQFLIQYYNGEERAKGNILERFSAQQFPDLHSELNLSSLELGDSALYFCASSAPGTSGGQTQYFGPGTRLTVL.

This clone showed up just a few times. The chain combines TRBV7-2 with TRBJ2-3; possibly TRBD2 for D (5 bases). The CDR3 is 16 residues long. From germline, CDR1 is SGHTA and CDR2 FQGNSA. V dropped 4 bases and J dropped 1 base, with 15 bases sitting between them. DNA for the CDR3: TGTGCCAGCAGCTACGGCGGGCTAGCCGGCACAGATACGCAGTATTTT. Its protein product is CASSYGGLAGTDTQYF.

The chain has TRBV5-1 and TRBJ1-1, with TRBD1 matching over 7 bases. In germline, CDR1 is SGHRS, CDR2 YFSETQ. The CDR3 has 13 amino acids. V was clipped by 2 bases and J by 4 bases; unmatched bases: 2. This chain's CDR3 is CASSFEGATEAFF. The DNA of the CDR3 is TGCGCCAGCAGCTTCGAGGGGGCCACTGAAGCTTTCTTT.

This chain links TRBV13 with TRBJ2-3, with 11 positions matching TRBD2. Trimming took 1 base from V and 11 from J; bases not matched to a gene: 5. CDR1 PRHDT and CDR2 FYEKMQ come from the germline V gene (reference sequence). The CDR3 contains 14 residues. The CDR3 is CASSLVSGGARQYF. The CDR3 DNA follows: TGTGCCAGCAGCTTAGTTAGCGGGGGGGCCCGGCAGTATTTT.

The chain couples TRBV11-2 to TRBJ2-3; TRBD1 might be the D (6 bases). V lost 2 bases to trimming and J lost 6 bases, with 12 bases between them. The CDR3 totals 14 residues. Germline-derived CDR1 and CDR2 are SGHAT and FQNNGV. For the CDR3, the DNA is TGTGCCAGCAGCTTAACGATGGGGGCGGATACGCAGTATTTT. Translating it yields CASSLTMGADTQYF.

The chain is built from TRBV11-2 and TRBJ2-7, with D tentatively TRBD1 or TRBD2 (5 bases each). The CDR3 loop spans 14 amino acids. CDR1 and CDR2 from the germline V gene are SGHAT and FQNNGV. V lost 5 bases and J lost 5, with 16 bases in between. CDR3 amino acids: CASSGGTVFHEQYF. CDR3 coding DNA: TGTGCCAGCAGCGGTGGGACGGTCTTCCACGAGCAGTACTTC.

V usage is TRBV9 and J usage is TRBJ2-2; D may be TRBD2 (6 bases). This CDR3 is 14 amino acids long. Trimming cost V 0 bases and J 5 bases, with 8 bases left between them. Per the germline V gene, CDR1 is SGDLS and CDR2 is YYNGEE. The chain's CDR3 is CASSVEGGTGELFF. The CDR3 nucleotides are TGTGCCAGCAGCGTAGAAGGAGGGACCGGGGAGCTGTTTTTT.

The chain links TRBV6-6 to TRBJ1-6; possible D gene TRBD1, 5 bases. The CDR3 sequence is 14 residues long. Trimming shortened V by 4 bases and J by 9 bases, and 13 bases separated the two germline ends. Germline V gives CDR1 MNHNY, CDR2 SVGAGI (reference sequence). The CDR3 nucleotides read TGTGCCAGCAGTTTCAGGGAGCGAAGTTCACCCCTCCACTTT. Its translation: CASSFRERSSPLHF.

J is TRBJ2-7 and V is TRBV6-5; perhaps TRBD2 as D (5 bases). V lost 8 bases, J lost 1 base, and 6 bases lay in between. The V gene's germline CDR1 is MNHEY and CDR2 SVGAGI. This CDR3 contains 11 residues. The CDR3 DNA reads TGTGCCAGCCGAGGGTCCTACGAGCAGTACTTC. The encoded protein is CASRGSYEQYF.

This clone was observed a few times. J is TRBJ1-2 and V is TRBV2, with D possibly being TRBD1 (6 bases). CDR1 is SNHLY, CDR2 FYNNEI, per germline. The CDR3 spans 15 residues. V was trimmed by 10 bases and J by 7 bases, leaving 25 bases between them. CDR3 coding DNA: TGTGCCACCCCCCCTCGGGAGGCTGGAGGGGGTGGCTACACCTTC. This codes for CATPPREAGGGGYTF.

The chain employs TRBV10-3 and TRBJ1-2; D unresolved. Germline V lookup: CDR1 ENHRY, CDR2 SYGVKD. This CDR3 spans 12 amino acids. Trimming took off 10 bases at V and 3 bases at J, with 12 bases between the two ends. This chain's CDR3 is CASRSGDYGYTF. DNA of the CDR3: TGTGCCAGCAGGAGCGGCGACTATGGCTACACCTTC.

This clone was recorded a few times. The chain is built from TRBV4-1 and TRBJ1-4, with D uncertain. The length of the CDR3 is 16 residues. V gave up 5 bases and J gave up 8 bases, with 21 bases separating them. CDR1 is MGHRA and CDR2 is YSYEKL in the germline V gene. The CDR3 DNA follows: TGCGCCAGCAGCGCGAAGAGTAGGGCATTTGAGGAAAAACTGTTTTTT. This gives the protein CASSAKSRAFEEKLFF.

The genes are TRBV18 and TRBJ2-3; 7 nucleotides align to TRBD1. Trimming removed 3 bases from V and 4 bases from J; junction bases left unmatched: 7. Germline V gene lookup returns CDR1 KGHSH and CDR2 LQKENI. The CDR3 runs to 15 residues. The CDR3: CASSPATGQPDTQYF. CDR3 nucleotide sequence: TGTGCCAGCTCACCGGCGACAGGGCAGCCAGATACGCAGTATTTT.

This clone was detected only a few times. Written as DNA, the CDR3 is TGTGCCAGTAGTCGCCGGGACAGTTGGAACACTGAAGCTTTCTTT. Translated: CASSRRDSWNTEAFF. The rearrangement joins TRBV19 to TRBJ1-1, with 7 nucleotides matching TRBD1. Trimming removed 5 bases from V and 1 base from J; junction bases left unmatched: 7. Germline values: CDR1 LNHDA, CDR2 SQIVND (reference sequence). This CDR3 comprises 15 residues.

This clone was detected a few times. The chain recombines TRBV5-1 with TRBJ2-2; the match to TRBD2 covers 8 bases. The germline CDR1 and CDR2 sequences are SGHRS and YFSETQ. V lost 1 base and J lost 1; bases outside the gene matches: 3. The CDR3 extends over 16 amino acids. CDR3 sequence reads: CASSLRLAGNTGELFF. The CDR3 coding sequence is TGCGCCAGCAGCTTGAGGCTAGCGGGGAACACCGGGGAGCTGTTTTTT.

This clone was seen a handful of times. The chain joins TRBV7-2 to TRBJ1-6; 9 bases fit TRBD1. The CDR3 spans 16 residues. V was pared by 1 base and J by 5 bases, with 3 bases of the junction left unmatched. Germline V CDR1 and CDR2: SGHTA, FQGNSA. CDR3 amino acids: CASSLVGQGNNSPLHF. CDR3 nucleotides: TGTGCCAGCAGCTTAGTAGGACAGGGGAATAATTCACCCCTCCACTTT.

This clone was detected only a few times. This chain links TRBV18 with TRBJ2-7; TRBD1 is a possible D gene (5 bases). Germline values: CDR1 KGHSH, CDR2 LQKENI. Trimming left V 1 base short and J 2 bases short, with 12 bases between. The CDR3 contains 15 residues. CDR3 DNA sequence: TGTGCCAGCTCACCACTTGCGACAGAAACCTACGAGCAGTACTTC. Its translation: CASSPLATETYEQYF.

A few counts support this clone. The rearrangement uses TRBV7-6 and TRBJ1-2; 9 positions match TRBD1. The CDR3 is 13 amino acids. V lost 5 bases, J lost 8 bases, and 6 bases stayed unmatched. Germline V lookup: CDR1 SGHVS, CDR2 FNYEAQ. DNA of the CDR3: TGTGCCAGCAGCCCGGGACAGGGAGGCGGCTACACCTTC. Its translation is CASSPGQGGGYTF. Using reference TRBV7-6 and TRBJ1-2 for the parts outside the CDR3, the full variable domain is GAGVSQSPRYKVTKRGQDVALRCDPISGHVSLYWYRQALGQGPEFLTYFNYEAQQDKSGLPNDRFSAERPEGSISTLTIQRTEQRDSAMYRCASSPGQGGGYTFGSGTRLTVV.

This clone was counted a few times. The rearrangement uses TRBV7-9 and TRBJ2-7; D possibly corresponds to TRBD1 (6 bases). The CDR3 extends over 15 amino acids. V lost 6 bases and J lost 0, with 15 bases in between. CDR1 SEHNR and CDR2 FQNEAQ come from the germline V gene (reference sequence). CDR3 bases: TGTGCCAGCAGTTTCGACAGGTCCAGCTCCTACGAGCAGTACTTC. Translated: CASSFDRSSSYEQYF.

The V call is TRBV7-3, the J call TRBJ2-1; D could derive from TRBD1 or TRBD2 (6 bases each). Germline-derived CDR1 and CDR2 are SGHTA and FQGTGA. The CDR3 has 17 amino acids. V lost 1 base and J lost 6, with 19 bases in between. The CDR3 spells CASSLSPMRGAGNEQFF. CDR3 sequence (DNA): TGTGCCAGCAGCTTAAGCCCCATGAGGGGGGCTGGCAATGAGCAGTTCTTC.

The chain links TRBV7-6 to TRBJ2-2; D tentatively fits TRBD1 or TRBD2 (5 bases each). Germline V gene data show CDR1 as SGHVS and CDR2 as FNYEAQ. This CDR3 region has 15 residues. Trimming left V 2 bases short and J 0 bases short, with 7 bases between. The CDR3 bases are TGTGCCAGCAGCTTATTGGGGGCGAACACCGGGGAGCTGTTTTTT. As protein: CASSLLGANTGELFF.

This clone was found a few times. The gene calls are TRBV28 and TRBJ2-7, with 9 bases that match TRBD1. The CDR3 is 15 amino acids. CDR1 is MDHEN, CDR2 SYDVKM, per germline. Trimming removed 6 bases from V and 7 bases from J; junction bases left unmatched: 13. The CDR3 sequence is CASSPTGTGRFEQYF. In DNA form, the CDR3 reads TGTGCCAGCAGCCCTACCGGGACAGGGCGTTTTGAGCAGTACTTC.

This chain connects TRBV5-5 to TRBJ2-2; D unresolved. From germline, CDR1 is SGHKS and CDR2 YYEKEE (reference sequence). The length of the CDR3 is 14 residues. V lost 2 bases and J 5 bases, leaving 10 bases between the germline ends. The CDR3 region has the DNA TGTGCCAGCAGCTTCTCTATCGAGACCGGGGAGCTGTTTTTT. Translating it yields CASSFSIETGELFF.

J is TRBJ2-3 and V is TRBV5-6, with D unclear. V was shortened by 4 bases and J by 3 bases, with 18 bases between the two germline ends. From germline, CDR1 is SGHDT and CDR2 YYEEEE. The CDR3 has 16 residues. The CDR3, as DNA: TGTGCCAGCAGCCCTGACGGGTCCACAAAGACAGATACGCAGTATTTT. Translated, it gives CASSPDGSTKTDTQYF.

The chain recombines TRBV2 with TRBJ1-2; TRBD1 is a possible D gene (6 bases). CDR3 size: 17 residues. Trimming took 3 bases from V and 4 from J, leaving 21 bases between them. Per germline, CDR1 SNHLY and CDR2 FYNNEI. The DNA for the CDR3 is TGTGCCAGCAGTGAGCTTAGAGACAGCAGGGGCGGCTATGGCTACACCTTC. This codes for CASSELRDSRGGYGYTF.